A selection of T cell receptor beta chains follows, all from one sample in a study of blood T cell repertoires in COVID-19. Some clones are missing from TCRdb's copy, which holds only in-frame ones; the method was immunoSEQ multiplex PCR. The sample has roughly 230,000 clones; about 80% are singletons. Sequencing input: peripheral blood. Source of these receptors: a man aged 45-65 years with active or convalescent COVID-19. CDR3s include the opening cysteine and the closing phenylalanine or tryptophan. The D gene is left open where the match is weak. Clone size is not always given. Where it is, it says once, few, many or a class for expanded clones.

DNA: TGCGCCAGCAGCCCCTTGACGGGGAAGGGCTACACCTTC
CDR3: CASSPLTGKGYTF
V: TRBV4-1
D: .
J: TRBJ1-2
size: once

DNA: TGCGCCAGCAGCTCCAGTTCGCGGGGGGGAGGAGATACGCAGTATTTT
CDR3: CASSSSSRGGGDTQYF
V: TRBV5-1
D: TRBD2
J: TRBJ2-3
size: .

DNA: TGTGCCAGCAGCTCGGGACAGGGTGTGGGCGAGCAGTACTTC
CDR3: CASSSGQGVGEQYF
V: TRBV5-5
D: TRBD1
J: TRBJ2-7
size: .

DNA: TGTGCCAGCAGCGTAGGGACCCAAGGGGCCCTTGGCTACACCTTC
CDR3: CASSVGTQGALGYTF
V: TRBV9
D: .
J: TRBJ1-2
size: .

DNA: TGTGCCAGCTCACCGGGGGGACAGCTGGGCTCTGGGCCCCAGCATTTT
CDR3: CASSPGGQLGSGPQHF
V: TRBV18
D: TRBD1
J: TRBJ1-5
size: .

DNA: TGTGCCTGGAGTGTCAGGGTTCTCACTGAAGCTTTCTTT
CDR3: CAWSVRVLTEAFF
V: TRBV30
D: .
J: TRBJ1-1
size: .

DNA: TGTGCCTGGAGTTTAGCGGGGCGTCCTAGGACCGGGGAGCTGTTTTTT
CDR3: CAWSLAGRPRTGELFF
V: TRBV30
D: TRBD2
J: TRBJ2-2
size: .

DNA: TGTGCCAGCACCTTCGGAGGTTACGAGCAGTACTTC
CDR3: CASTFGGYEQYF
V: TRBV5-5
D: .
J: TRBJ2-7
size: .

DNA: TGTGCCAGCAGTCCAGACAGCAGGGGTTCACCCCTCCACTTT
CDR3: CASSPDSRGSPLHF
V: TRBV6-2/TRBV6-3
D: .
J: TRBJ1-6
size: .

DNA: TGTGCCAGCAGCTTAGGTGAGGGAGCAGAGGGCTATGGCTACACCTTC
CDR3: CASSLGEGAEGYGYTF
V: TRBV7-9
D: .
J: TRBJ1-2
size: .

DNA: TGTGCCAGCTCACCATCACAGACTAGCAATCAGCCCCAGCATTTT
CDR3: CASSPSQTSNQPQHF
V: TRBV18
D: .
J: TRBJ1-5
size: few

DNA: TGTGCCAGCAGTCGCAGCGACTACGAGCAGTACTTC
CDR3: CASSRSDYEQYF
V: TRBV2
D: .
J: TRBJ2-7
size: .

DNA: TGTGCCAGCAGTTTCCAGGACAGGGGAGCGGCTTTCTTT
CDR3: CASSFQDRGAAFF
V: TRBV28
D: TRBD1
J: TRBJ1-1
size: .

DNA: TGCGCCAGCAGCTTGGACAGGGGCCGGGAGGGGTGGTTAGTCTACGAGCAGTACTTC
CDR3: CASSLDRGREGWLVYEQYF
V: TRBV5-1
D: .
J: TRBJ2-7
size: .

DNA: TGCGCCAGCAGCCAGAGTACCGGGGGTCATGGAAACACCATATATTTT
CDR3: CASSQSTGGHGNTIYF
V: TRBV4-3
D: .
J: TRBJ1-3
size: .

DNA: TGTGCCAGCAGAAAGGGACAGGGGTTGGGGGATGAGCAGTTCTTC
CDR3: CASRKGQGLGDEQFF
V: TRBV5-4
D: TRBD1
J: TRBJ2-1
size: .

DNA: TGTGCCAGCAGCTTAGACAGGAATCAGCCCCAGCATTTT
CDR3: CASSLDRNQPQHF
V: TRBV7-9
D: .
J: TRBJ1-5
size: once

DNA: TGTGCCAGCAGTTCCACCGGGAGAAATCAGCCCCAGCATTTT
CDR3: CASSSTGRNQPQHF
V: TRBV2
D: .
J: TRBJ1-5
size: .

DNA: TGTGCCAGCAGCTTAATAACAGGCGGACACTATGGCTACACCTTC
CDR3: CASSLITGGHYGYTF
V: TRBV7-9
D: .
J: TRBJ1-2
size: .

DNA: TGTGCCAGCTCACCACTTGACAGGGCCGTGATTGATGAGCAGTTCTTC
CDR3: CASSPLDRAVIDEQFF
V: TRBV18
D: TRBD1
J: TRBJ2-1
size: .

DNA: TGCGCCAGCAGCTCGCACAGAGCAACTAATGAAAAACTGTTTTTT
CDR3: CASSSHRATNEKLFF
V: TRBV5-1
D: .
J: TRBJ1-4
size: .

DNA: TGCGCCAGCAGCCAAGACTCCCTAGAGTGGGAGCAGTACTTC
CDR3: CASSQDSLEWEQYF
V: TRBV4-1
D: .
J: TRBJ2-7
size: .

DNA: TGTGCCACCAGCAGAGATCGGACAAACTCCTACGAGCAGTACTTC
CDR3: CATSRDRTNSYEQYF
V: TRBV15
D: .
J: TRBJ2-7
size: .

DNA: TGCGCCAGCAGCCAAGATTTACGGGGTTCCTCCTACGAGCAGTACTTC
CDR3: CASSQDLRGSSYEQYF
V: TRBV4-3
D: .
J: TRBJ2-7
size: .

DNA: TGCGCCAGCAGCACTAAACAGGGGAACTACGAGCAGTACTTC
CDR3: CASSTKQGNYEQYF
V: TRBV5-1
D: TRBD1
J: TRBJ2-7
size: .

DNA: TGCGCCAGCAGGGACAGGGGCAATCAGCCCCAGCATTTT
CDR3: CASRDRGNQPQHF
V: TRBV10-2
D: TRBD1
J: TRBJ1-5
size: .

DNA: TGTGCCAGCGGTATATTTGGGGAGGCCTACGAGCAGTACTTC
CDR3: CASGIFGEAYEQYF
V: TRBV6-5
D: .
J: TRBJ2-7
size: .

DNA: TGCGCCAGCAGCTTGAGCCCCAACTATGGCTACACCTTC
CDR3: CASSLSPNYGYTF
V: TRBV5-1
D: .
J: TRBJ1-2
size: .

DNA: TGTGCCAGCAGAGGACAGACCCTTGGCAATCAGCCCCAGCATTTT
CDR3: CASRGQTLGNQPQHF
V: TRBV2
D: .
J: TRBJ1-5
size: .

DNA: TGTGCCAGTAGTCTCAACCAAGGACAGGGGAACTATGGCTACACCTTC
CDR3: CASSLNQGQGNYGYTF
V: TRBV19
D: TRBD1
J: TRBJ1-2
size: .

DNA: TGTGCCAGCAGCTCCCCTAGCGGGGGGAGCTCCTACAATGAGCAGTTCTTC
CDR3: CASSSPSGGSSYNEQFF
V: TRBV7-9
D: TRBD2
J: TRBJ2-1
size: .

DNA: TGTGCCAGCAGCTTCCCCCGGACTAGCCTCACAGATACGCAGTATTTT
CDR3: CASSFPRTSLTDTQYF
V: TRBV11-1
D: TRBD2
J: TRBJ2-3
size: .

DNA: TGCAGCGTTACAGCGGGGAGGTCCGGGGAGCTGTTTTTT
CDR3: CSVTAGRSGELFF
V: TRBV29-1
D: TRBD2
J: TRBJ2-2
size: .

DNA: TGTGCCAGCAGCTTTAGCGGCAGCACAGATACGCAGTATTTT
CDR3: CASSFSGSTDTQYF
V: TRBV7-9
D: .
J: TRBJ2-3
size: .

DNA: TGTGCCTGGAGGGCACCGGGAACAAACTATGGCTACACCTTC
CDR3: CAWRAPGTNYGYTF
V: TRBV30
D: .
J: TRBJ1-2
size: .

DNA: TGTGCCAGCAGCCCATGGGGCAAGGCCCTGCTGGGTTCCTCCTACAATGAGCAGTTCTTC
CDR3: CASSPWGKALLGSSYNEQFF
V: TRBV21-1
D: .
J: TRBJ2-1
size: .

DNA: TGTGCCAGCAGCCAAGAGGCGGGGGGGGCCGAGGGGACCCAGTACTTC
CDR3: CASSQEAGGAEGTQYF
V: TRBV4-2
D: TRBD2
J: TRBJ2-5
size: .

DNA: TGTGCCAGCAGCCAGCTACAGGGGGCCGGTGGCTACACCTTC
CDR3: CASSQLQGAGGYTF
V: TRBV11-2
D: TRBD1
J: TRBJ1-2
size: .

DNA: TGTGCCAGCAGTTACACAGGCCAACCGGGGGCCGGGGAGCTGTTTTTT
CDR3: CASSYTGQPGAGELFF
V: TRBV6-6
D: .
J: TRBJ2-2
size: .

DNA: TGTGCCAGCAGTAGGACAGGGCCTGAGCCCCAGCATTTT
CDR3: CASSRTGPEPQHF
V: TRBV6-2/TRBV6-3
D: TRBD1
J: TRBJ1-5
size: .

DNA: TGTGCCAGCAGTTACTCGATTGTCAGGGCTCATGAGCAGTTCTTC
CDR3: CASSYSIVRAHEQFF
V: TRBV6-5
D: .
J: TRBJ2-1
size: .

DNA: TGTGCCAGCTCACCACAGACAGACTATGGCTACACCTTC
CDR3: CASSPQTDYGYTF
V: TRBV18
D: .
J: TRBJ1-2
size: .

DNA: TGTGCCAGCAGCTTAGAGTCCGGGGGCGGGGAGCTGTTTTTT
CDR3: CASSLESGGGELFF
V: TRBV7-2
D: .
J: TRBJ2-2
size: once

DNA: TGCGCCAGCAGCCAAGAGACAGGGGGATGGACTGAAGCTTTCTTT
CDR3: CASSQETGGWTEAFF
V: TRBV4-3
D: TRBD1
J: TRBJ1-1
size: .

DNA: TGTGCCAGCAGTTTAGGTGGGGCCCTGAGGGATACGCAGTATTTT
CDR3: CASSLGGALRDTQYF
V: TRBV28
D: .
J: TRBJ2-3
size: .

DNA: TGTGCCAGCAGCGTAGGGGTGGCTGGGGGCTCTTATGGCTACACCTTC
CDR3: CASSVGVAGGSYGYTF
V: TRBV9
D: .
J: TRBJ1-2
size: .

DNA: TGTGCCAGCAGCTTAGAAGGGGGCTATCAGCCCCAGCATTTT
CDR3: CASSLEGGYQPQHF
V: TRBV7-2
D: TRBD1
J: TRBJ1-5
size: few

DNA: TGTGCCAGCAGCCCTCGGACTAGCGGATCCTACGAGCAGTACTTC
CDR3: CASSPRTSGSYEQYF
V: TRBV9
D: TRBD2
J: TRBJ2-7
size: .

DNA: TGCGCCAGCAGCCCGACGGGACAGGGGGACTATGGCTACACCTTC
CDR3: CASSPTGQGDYGYTF
V: TRBV5-1
D: TRBD1
J: TRBJ1-2
size: .

DNA: TGTGCCAGCCAACCTGCTAGGTTGCCCCTCCACTTT
CDR3: CASQPARLPLHF
V: TRBV28
D: .
J: TRBJ1-6
size: .

DNA: TGTGCCAGCAGCTTTAGCGGGGGGGCCGGGGCAGATACGCAGTATTTT
CDR3: CASSFSGGAGADTQYF
V: TRBV7-2
D: TRBD2
J: TRBJ2-3
size: few

DNA: TGTGCCATCAGTGGGGGACAGGGGAACTACGAGCAGTACTTC
CDR3: CAISGGQGNYEQYF
V: TRBV10-3
D: TRBD1
J: TRBJ2-7
size: .

DNA: TGTGCCAGCAGCTTAGTGGGGCGGGGGAGCAATGAGCAGTTCTTC
CDR3: CASSLVGRGSNEQFF
V: TRBV7-2
D: TRBD2
J: TRBJ2-1
size: .

DNA: TGTGCCAGCAGCCGCGACGGGCAGGGGGCGGAGACCCAGTACTTC
CDR3: CASSRDGQGAETQYF
V: TRBV11-3
D: TRBD1
J: TRBJ2-5
size: .

DNA: TGTGCCAGCAGTGAATCCAGGGACGGGAGTGGCTACACCTTC
CDR3: CASSESRDGSGYTF
V: TRBV6-1
D: .
J: TRBJ1-2
size: .

DNA: TGTGCCAGCAGTGATTGGAGCTACAATGAGCAGTTCTTC
CDR3: CASSDWSYNEQFF
V: TRBV6-1
D: .
J: TRBJ2-1
size: .

DNA: TGTGCCAGCAGCGTAGGGACTAGCGGGGGAAGCCAAGAGACCCAGTACTTC
CDR3: CASSVGTSGGSQETQYF
V: TRBV9
D: TRBD2
J: TRBJ2-5
size: .